One T cell receptor beta chain is described in this entry. V was clipped by 5 bases and J by 4 bases; unmatched bases: 6. This CDR3 comprises 15 residues. Germline-derived CDR1 and CDR2 are LNHNV and YYDKDF (reference sequence). The data derive from a study of cytomegalovirus exposure and HLA in healthy donors. Repertoires were generated with immunoSEQ multiplex PCR, while TCRdb's copy carries only in-frame clones and drops some. In the table there are roughly 150,000 clones, about 94% of which are singletons. The chain joins TRBV15 to TRBJ1-5; 9 nucleotides agree with TRBD1. Sequenced: PBMCs. The receptor comes from a man between 18 and 35 years old in good health and CMV-seropositive. CDR3 sequence reads: CATSQQGAGNQPQHF. The CDR3 coding sequence is TGTGCCACCAGCCAACAGGGGGCAGGAAATCAGCCCCAGCATTTT.